This T cell receptor beta chain was sequenced for a study of cytomegalovirus exposure and HLA in healthy donors. Study findings and constraints: With high specificity and sensitivity, the classifier reportedly diagnosed cytomegalovirus status. Within the 130 or so validation repertoires, first-cohort TCR clusters tended to co-occur, according to a later analysis.

As to this clone: The antigen remains undetermined.

The germline CDR1 and CDR2 sequences are LGHNA and YSLEER. The CDR3 extends over 15 amino acids. Trimming stripped 0 bases from V and 0 bases from J, with 8 bases between. Clones were read by immunoSEQ multiplex PCR, and TCRdb kept only the in-frame ones, dropping some. The sample holds under 200,000 clones, about nine tenths seen once. This chain links TRBV4-3 with TRBJ1-1, with unresolved D. The receptor's source is a woman aged 25 to 45 in good health and CMV-seronegative. Material: PBMCs. The CDR3 DNA reads TGCGCCAGCAGCCAAGATCGAAGGATGAACACTGAAGCTTTCTTT. This codes for CASSQDRRMNTEAFF.